Shown below are 24 T cell receptor beta chains from a single sample sequenced in a study of T cell responses to AZD1222 COVID-19 vaccine. Method: immunoSEQ multiplex PCR; TCRdb's copy keeps in-frame clones and lacks some. The table has roughly 69,000 clones, 75% to 90% seen once. This specimen was peripheral blood, taken 28 days after the second AZD1222 dose. The receptors were gathered from an adult who received the AZD1222 COVID-19 vaccine.

CDR3 sequence: CASSSGPLSYEQYF. The CDR3 DNA sequence: TGTGCCAGCAGTTCCGGACCCCTTTCTTACGAGCAGTACTTC. The chain has TRBV28 and TRBJ2-7; D remains ambiguous. CDR1 and CDR2 (germline): MDHEN, SYDVKM. CDR3 length: 14 residues. With 4 bases removed from V and 4 bases from J, the gap between germline ends came to 14 bases.

The V call is TRBV3-1 (or the pseudogene TRBV3-2), the J call TRBJ2-7, with D perhaps matching TRBD2 (6 bases). Germline lookup yields CDR1 LGHDT and CDR2 YNNKEL (reference sequence). The CDR3 has 13 amino acids. Trimming removed 4 bases from V and 1 base from J, with 8 bases in between. The DNA for the CDR3 is TGTGCCAGCAGCCCCGCGGGATCCTACGAGCAGTACTTC. This codes for CASSPAGSYEQYF.

The chain combines TRBV4-2 with TRBJ2-1; 8 bases match TRBD1. V was clipped by 0 bases and J by 7 bases; unmatched bases: 11. Germline loops: CDR1 LGHNA, CDR2 YNFKEQ. CDR3 length equals 17 residues. CDR3 DNA sequence: TGTGCCAGCAGCCAAGAGGGGGCAGGGGGCCGTATGAATGAGCAGTTCTTC. Amino acids: CASSQEGAGGRMNEQFF.

This rearrangement joins TRBV9 to TRBJ2-1; D unclear. The V gene's germline CDR1 is SGDLS and CDR2 YYNGEE. The CDR3 covers 13 residues. Trimming cost V 0 bases and J 9 bases, with 10 bases left between them. CDR3 loop: CASSVVSRGEQFF. The CDR3 DNA is TGTGCCAGCAGCGTAGTTAGTCGAGGTGAGCAGTTCTTC.

The chain joins TRBV10-3 to TRBJ1-6, with unresolved D. The germline CDR1 and CDR2 sequences are ENHRY and SYGVKD. V was trimmed by 2 bases and J by 7 bases, leaving 12 bases between them. The CDR3 totals 15 residues. Here the CDR3 reads CAISEISGGNSPLHF. The CDR3 DNA follows: TGTGCCATCAGTGAGATCTCAGGAGGGAATTCACCCCTCCACTTT.

The chain recombines TRBV5-1 with TRBJ2-3; D uncertain. Germline V gene sequence: CDR1 SGHRS, CDR2 YFSETQ. The germline V and J ends were trimmed by 4 bases and 4 bases, with 13 bases remaining between them. The CDR3 spans 14 residues. CDR3 DNA: TGCGCCAGCAGCCCAGAATCCGTCGCAGATACGCAGTATTTT. Its protein product is CASSPESVADTQYF.

The V and J genes are TRBV5-4 and TRBJ2-3, with D unclear. Germline CDR1 and CDR2: SGHNT and YYREEE (reference sequence). V lost 4 bases to trimming and J lost 3 bases, with 15 bases between them. The CDR3 runs to 15 residues. The CDR3 DNA sequence: TGTGCCAGCAGCCGTACGGATTATAGTACAGATACGCAGTATTTT. Translated: CASSRTDYSTDTQYF. Full variable domain (missing parts from reference TRBV5-4 and TRBJ2-3): ETGVTQSPTHLIKTRGQQVTLRCSSQSGHNTVSWYQQALGQGPQFIFQYYREEENGRGNFPPRFSGLQFPNYSSELNVNALELDDSALYLCASSRTDYSTDTQYFGPGTRLTVL.

The V call is TRBV9, the J call TRBJ1-2, with a tentative D call TRBD1 (6 bases). This CDR3 has 14 residues. The V gene lost 4 bases and the J gene lost 2 bases, with 12 bases spanning the gap. Germline values: CDR1 SGDLS, CDR2 YYNGEE. CDR3 in DNA: TGTGCCAGCAGCCCCTTAGGGGGAAACTATGGCTACACCTTC. Amino acids: CASSPLGGNYGYTF.

The chain is built from TRBV5-6 and TRBJ1-2; 8 bases match TRBD1. Germline values: CDR1 SGHDT, CDR2 YYEEEE. The CDR3 has 13 residues. Trimming removed 3 bases from V and 4 bases from J; junction bases left unmatched: 2. The CDR3 DNA follows: TGTGCCAGCAGCTCGGGACAGGCCTATGGCTACACCTTC. Protein sequence: CASSSGQAYGYTF.

The chain recombines TRBV28 with TRBJ1-2, with D possibly being TRBD1 (5 bases). Per the germline V gene, CDR1 is MDHEN and CDR2 is SYDVKM. The V end lost 3 bases, the J end lost 7 bases, and 9 bases lay between the germline ends. The length of the CDR3 is 12 residues. In nucleotides, the CDR3 is TGTGCCAGCAGTTTCGGGGGACGTGGCTACACCTTC. This encodes CASSFGGRGYTF.

V gene TRBV5-5 combines with J gene TRBJ2-1; no clear D gene. The V gene lost 4 bases and the J gene lost 4 bases, with 15 bases spanning the gap. The CDR3 loop spans 15 amino acids. Germline V gene lookup returns CDR1 SGHKS and CDR2 YYEKEE (reference sequence). The CDR3 DNA sequence: TGTGCCAGCAGCCCGGACGGACGTGGGTACAATGAGCAGTTCTTC. Translation: CASSPDGRGYNEQFF.

This clone was seen a single time. J is TRBJ2-5 and V is TRBV5-1; D gene unclear. Germline V gene lookup returns CDR1 SGHRS and CDR2 YFSETQ. Trimming left V 0 bases short and J 3 bases short, with 6 bases between. This CDR3 comprises 13 residues. CDR3 sequence: CASSLDREETQYF. The DNA for the CDR3 is TGCGCCAGCAGCTTGGATAGGGAAGAGACCCAGTACTTC.

CDR3 bases: TGCGCCAGCGGGTACGGGACAGGAATTCATAATGAAAAACTGTTTTTT. Translation: CASGYGTGIHNEKLFF. The gene calls are TRBV5-1 and TRBJ1-4; 8 positions match TRBD1. CDR1 is SGHRS, CDR2 YFSETQ, per germline. The V segment lost 7 bases and the J segment 4 bases; nucleotides outside the gene matches: 12. The CDR3 spans 16 residues.

The genes are TRBV14 and TRBJ2-7; no firm D call. Trimming removed 3 bases from V and 3 bases from J, with 6 bases in between. CDR1 SGHDN and CDR2 FVKESK come from the germline V gene. CDR3 length: 12 residues. In DNA, the CDR3 is TGTGCCAGCAGCCAGCTGAGCTACGAGCAGTACTTC. Amino acids: CASSQLSYEQYF.

The chain couples TRBV9 to TRBJ2-3; possibly TRBD2 for D (6 bases). V lost 4 bases and J 0 bases, leaving 12 bases between the germline ends. CDR1 SGDLS and CDR2 YYNGEE come from the germline V gene. The CDR3 runs to 15 residues. The CDR3 protein is CASSRGTPSTDTQYF. Here the CDR3 DNA reads TGTGCCAGCAGCCGGGGGACCCCTAGCACAGATACGCAGTATTTT.

This clone was recorded only once. The genes are TRBV7-6 and TRBJ2-3; tentative D call: TRBD1 (6 bases). CDR1 is SGHVS and CDR2 is FNYEAQ in the germline V gene. This CDR3 comprises 17 residues. V was trimmed by 2 bases and J by 1 base, leaving 16 bases between them. CDR3: CASSLIWGPSRTDTQYF. The CDR3 DNA follows: TGTGCCAGCAGCTTAATATGGGGGCCTTCGCGCACAGATACGCAGTATTTT.

J is TRBJ1-5 and V is TRBV2; 7 bases fit TRBD1. This CDR3 contains 14 residues. J was trimmed by 3 bases and V by 7 bases; bases with no gene match: 6. The germline gives CDR1 SNHLY, CDR2 FYNNEI. CDR3 sequence: CASNRDRVNQPQHF. DNA for the CDR3: TGTGCCAGCAACCGAGACAGGGTCAATCAGCCCCAGCATTTT.

This clone is a singleton in its sample. V is TRBV19 and J is TRBJ1-1; D perhaps matches TRBD1 (5 bases). The CDR3 loop spans 15 amino acids. Trimming cost V 3 bases and J 3 bases, with 14 bases left between them. Germline V gene sequence: CDR1 LNHDA, CDR2 SQIVND (reference sequence). CDR3 loop: CASSMVGGADTEAFF. The CDR3 DNA reads TGTGCCAGTAGTATGGTTGGAGGGGCGGACACTGAAGCTTTCTTT. Full variable domain (remainder filled in from reference TRBV19 and TRBJ1-1): DGGITQSPKYLFRKEGQNVTLSCEQNLNHDAMYWYRQDPGQGLRLIYYSQIVNDFQKGDIAEGYSVSREKKESFPLTVTSAQKNPTAFYLCASSMVGGADTEAFFGQGTRLTVV.

The chain's CDR3 is CASSWDSQFKEQYF. In DNA, the CDR3 is TGTGCCAGCAGCTGGGACAGTCAGTTCAAGGAGCAGTACTTC. The V gene is TRBV7-9, the J gene TRBJ2-7, with 7 bases lining up with TRBD1. Unmatched junction bases numbered 10, after V lost 4 bases and J lost 7 bases. The germline gives CDR1 SEHNR, CDR2 FQNEAQ (reference sequence). The CDR3 has 14 residues.

This chain connects TRBV7-6 to TRBJ2-5; 10 bases line up with TRBD1. CDR1 and CDR2 from the germline V gene are SGHVS and FNYEAQ. V was pared by 3 bases and J by 1 base, with 5 bases of the junction left unmatched. The CDR3 is 16 amino acids. In DNA, the CDR3 is TGTGCCAGCAGCTTGGAGGGACAGGGGCTCCAAGAGACCCAGTACTTC. Protein sequence: CASSLEGQGLQETQYF.

The chain is built from TRBV11-3 and TRBJ2-4; perhaps TRBD2 as D (7 bases). The CDR3 covers 15 residues. Per germline, CDR1 SGHNT and CDR2 YENEEA. V was pared by 1 base and J by 6 bases, with 13 bases between. CDR3 bases: TGTGCCAGCAGCTTAGGAGGGGGGGTCGGAAACATTCAGTACTTC. As protein: CASSLGGGVGNIQYF.

The V and J genes are TRBV27 and TRBJ2-7, with no clear D. Trimming stripped 6 bases from V and 3 bases from J, with 12 bases between. Germline loops: CDR1 MNHEY, CDR2 SMNVEV (reference sequence). The CDR3 sequence is 13 residues long. The CDR3 DNA reads as TGTGCCAGCAGCGACACGGACGGCTACGAGCAGTACTTC. Translated: CASSDTDGYEQYF.

The CDR3, as DNA: TGCAGCGTAGCCCGGGACAGGGAGGAACTCACAGATACGCAGTATTTT. It is translated as CSVARDREELTDTQYF. This chain connects TRBV29-1 to TRBJ2-3, with TRBD1 matching 9 bases. The junction had 12 bases not matched to a gene; V was cut back by 6 bases and J by 2 bases. Germline V gene sequence: CDR1 SQVTM, CDR2 ANQGSEA. The CDR3 is 16 amino acids.

This clone has just one count. CDR3 bases: TGTGCCAGCAGTAGGAAGGCCGGTGAGCAGTTCTTC. It translates to CASSRKAGEQFF. The chain is built from TRBV11-3 and TRBJ2-1; D is undetermined. Germline V gene sequence: CDR1 SGHNT, CDR2 YENEEA. The CDR3 spans 12 residues. The V end lost 6 bases, the J end lost 9 bases, and 12 bases lay between the germline ends.